This is a list of T cell receptor beta chains from one sample in a study of tumor-infiltrating lymphocytes in oesophageal squamous cell carcinoma. TCRdb independently ran MiXCR on the PCR reads; one entry per CDR3 protein. The sample lists approximately 19,000 distinct CDR3 sequences; over 40% were seen once. Sequencing was performed on normal esophageal tissue next to the tumor. The origin of the receptors is a male donor with esophageal squamous cell carcinoma. CDR3s include the opening cysteine and the closing phenylalanine or tryptophan. The D gene is left open where the match is weak. Where a row states a size, it is once, few, many or the class of an expanded clone; other rows omit it.

abundance	v_gene	d_gene	j_gene	CDR3nt	CDR3aa
medium-sized	TRBV7-9	-	TRBJ1-2	TGTGCCAGCAGTAGGGAGAACTATGGCTACACCTTC	CASSRENYGYTF
-	TRBV5-1	-	TRBJ2-5	TGCGCCAGCAGCTTGAGGGCAGAACAAGAGACCCAGTACTTC	CASSLRAEQETQYF
-	TRBV4-2	TRBD1	TRBJ1-5	TGTGCCAGCAGCCTCGGGACAGGGGCGAGGAGTCAGCCCCAGCATTTT	CASSLGTGARSQPQHF
-	TRBV12-3/TRBV12-4	-	TRBJ1-5	TGTGCCAGCAGTAGTCGGGGGAATAGCAATCAGCCCCAGCATTTT	CASSSRGNSNQPQHF
few	TRBV7-2	TRBD1	TRBJ2-7	TGTGCCAGCAGCTCCGGACAGGTCTCCTACGAGCAGTACTTC	CASSSGQVSYEQYF
-	TRBV7-9	TRBD2	TRBJ2-7	TGTGCCAGCAGCTTTCCCCGAGCGGGGGAAAGCTCCTACGAGCAGTACTTC	CASSFPRAGESSYEQYF
-	TRBV6-8	TRBD1	TRBJ2-7	TGTGCCAGCAGTCCCGGGACAGGGACATACAATGAGCAGTACTTC	CASSPGTGTYNEQYF
many	TRBV24-1	-	TRBJ1-3	TGTGCCACCAGTGACCCCGCTAACACCATATATTTT	CATSDPANTIYF
-	TRBV12-3/TRBV12-4	-	TRBJ2-5	TGTGCCAGCAGGTTGCAGGGAGATTCACCCCTCCACTTC	CASRLQGDSPLHF
many	TRBV6-1	-	TRBJ1-4	TGTGCCAGCAGTATCCAGGGTGGGGAAAATGAAAAACTGTTTTTT	CASSIQGGENEKLFF
-	TRBV7-2	-	TRBJ2-1	TGTGCCAGCAGCTTAGAAGCCAGCTCCTACAATGAGCAGTTCTTC	CASSLEASSYNEQFF
few	TRBV20-1	-	TRBJ1-2	TGCAGTGCTTCCCTCCCGGGGGCGCTGGGCTACACCTTC	CSASLPGALGYTF
-	TRBV12-3/TRBV12-4	TRBD1	TRBJ1-2	TGTGCCAGCAGTCTCACAGGGGAGAAGGGCTACACCTTC	CASSLTGEKGYTF
-	TRBV6-2/TRBV6-3	-	TRBJ2-3	TGTGCCAGCGGGAGGACACTCACAGATACGCAGTATTTT	CASGRTLTDTQYF
-	TRBV7-2	TRBD2	TRBJ2-7	TGTGCCAGCAGCTTAGAGCCCCCCGCGACTAGCGGGAGTAGCTACGAGCAGTACTTC	CASSLEPPATSGSSYEQYF
-	TRBV11-2	TRBD1	TRBJ2-2	TGTGCCAGCAGCTTAAGACAGGGGGCGGTCGGGGAGCTGTTTTTT	CASSLRQGAVGELFF
few	TRBV20-1	TRBD1	TRBJ2-3	TGCAGTGGAGAGGATAATGCAGGGGGCCCTAGCACAGATACGCAGTATTTT	CSGEDNAGGPSTDTQYF
-	TRBV28	-	TRBJ2-1	TGTGCCAGCAGGGCGAGAGGGGAGCAGTTCTTC	CASRARGEQFF
-	TRBV6-8	-	TRBJ2-3	TGTGCCAGCAGTTGGACAGCGAATAATTCACCCCTCCACTTC	CASSWTANNSPLHF
-	TRBV2	-	TRBJ1-6	TGTGCCAGCACCAGTCAGGCCAATTCACCCCTCCACTTT	CASTSQANSPLHF
many	TRBV5-1	-	TRBJ2-3	TGCGCCAGCAGTCATACTAGCCCCCACACAGATACGCAGTATTTT	CASSHTSPHTDTQYF
-	TRBV15	-	TRBJ1-4	TGTGCCACCAGCAGAGATCTCAATGAAAAACTGTTTTTT	CATSRDLNEKLFF
-	TRBV7-2	-	TRBJ2-7	TGTGCCAGCAGCTCCGTCGACTCTGGCTCCTACGAGCAGTACTTC	CASSSVDSGSYEQYF
medium-sized	TRBV6-1	-	TRBJ1-1	TGTGCCAGCAGTGATTTGAGGGGGAACACTGAAGCTTTCTTT	CASSDLRGNTEAFF
many	TRBV5-1	-	TRBJ2-1	TGCGCCAGCAGACCGCTGGGCGGGTACAATGAGCAGTTCTTC	CASRPLGGYNEQFF
-	TRBV5-4	TRBD2	TRBJ2-7	TGTGCCAGCAGCTTGTTTCCCTATACTAGCGGGAGATACTACGAGCAGTACTTC	CASSLFPYTSGRYYEQYF
once	TRBV6-6	TRBD2	TRBJ2-3	TGTGCCAGCAGTTCCGGACTAGCGGGAGGGGCAGATACGCAGTATTTT	CASSSGLAGGADTQYF
-	TRBV12-3/TRBV12-4	-	TRBJ2-5	TGTGCCAGCAGCCCTAGGACACTCCAAGAGACCCAGTACTTC	CASSPRTLQETQYF
-	TRBV3-1	-	TRBJ2-7	TGTGCCAGCAGCCCACAGGGCCCCTCATCCTACGAGCAGTACTTC	CASSPQGPSSYEQYF
medium-sized	TRBV11-2	-	TRBJ1-4	TGTGCCAGCAGCTTAGGCTGGAGGGGGAAAACTGAAAAACTGTTTTTT	CASSLGWRGKTEKLFF
-	TRBV7-8	-	TRBJ1-6	TGTGCCGGCAGTCAGACGGGAGGGCCCTACGAGCAGTACTTT	CAGSQTGGPYEQYF
many	TRBV6-2/TRBV6-3	TRBD1	TRBJ1-5	TGTGCCAGCAGTTCCACCAACAGGGGAATGAGGCAGCCCCAGCATTTT	CASSSTNRGMRQPQHF
many	TRBV7-9	TRBD1	TRBJ2-5	TGTGCCACACGGGACAGTCTACAAGAGACCCAGTACTTC	CATRDSLQETQYF
many	TRBV11-1	-	TRBJ1-3	TGTGCCAGCAGCTTTCTGGGTGACACCATATATTTT	CASSFLGDTIYF
once	TRBV24-1	-	TRBJ2-1	TGTGCCACCAGTGACCCCGGACTGAATGAGCAGTTCTTC	CATSDPGLNEQFF
-	TRBV11-3	TRBD1	TRBJ1-2	TGTGCCAGCAGCTCGCAGGGGGAATTGTATGGCTACACCTTC	CASSSQGELYGYTF
many	TRBV12-3/TRBV12-4	TRBD1	TRBJ2-5	TGTGCCAGCAAGACAGGGGAGACCCAGTACTTC	CASKTGETQYF
many	TRBV5-6	TRBD2	TRBJ2-3	TGTGCCAGCAGCTTGGACAGATTAGGACTAGCGGGAGTAATAGATACGCAGTATTTT	CASSLDRLGLAGVIDTQYF
-	TRBV6-1	TRBD1	TRBJ2-3	TGTGCCAGCAGTGAACGAACAGGGGGGACTAGCACAGATACGCAGTATTTT	CASSERTGGTSTDTQYF
-	TRBV7-3	-	TRBJ2-1	TGTGCCAGCAGCTTAACGCGGGAACACATCAATGAGCAGTTCTTC	CASSLTREHINEQFF
many	TRBV19	-	TRBJ2-3	TGTGCCAGTAGTATGGCAGATACGCAGTATTTT	CASSMADTQYF
few	TRBV5-5	-	TRBJ2-7	TGTGCCAGCAGCCGGGACCCCCTCTCCTACGAGCAGTACTTC	CASSRDPLSYEQYF
many	TRBV5-5	-	TRBJ2-7	TGTGCCAGCAGCCGTGACTTAAATCCTTCCTACGAGCAGTACTTC	CASSRDLNPSYEQYF
medium-sized	TRBV7-8	-	TRBJ1-3	TGTGCCAGCAGCTTTTCAGGCGCAGGAAACACCATATATTTT	CASSFSGAGNTIYF
many	TRBV5-6	-	TRBJ2-2	TGTGCCAGCAGCTTGGTGTTTCGCACCGGGGAGCTGTTTTTT	CASSLVFRTGELFF
many	TRBV12-5	-	TRBJ2-1	TGTGCTAGTGCTCGCGGGACCCACAATGAGCAGTTCTTC	CASARGTHNEQFF
-	TRBV6-1	TRBD1	TRBJ2-1	TGTGCCAGCAGTGAAAGTCAGGGGGTTAATACGCAGTTCTTC	CASSESQGVNTQFF
-	TRBV7-6	-	TRBJ2-1	TGTGCCAGCAGCTTAGTCCCTATAGCAGATGAGCAGTTCTTC	CASSLVPIADEQFF
-	TRBV7-9	-	TRBJ2-3	TGTGCCAGCTTCCGTGCGGCGGTTAGCACAGATACGCAGTATTTT	CASFRAAVSTDTQYF
-	TRBV6-8	-	TRBJ2-5	TGTGCCAGCAGGATCCTCGGGACCGGTGGGACCCAGTACTTC	CASRILGTGGTQYF
many	TRBV7-2	-	TRBJ2-3	TGTGCCAGCAGCTTAGGAGCAGATACGCAGTATTTT	CASSLGADTQYF
many	TRBV6-1	-	TRBJ2-7	TGTGCCAGCAGATTTAGAGGGCTGGACGAGCAGTACTTC	CASRFRGLDEQYF
-	TRBV7-6	TRBD2	TRBJ2-1	TGTGCCAGCAGCCGATCTAGCGGGAGCAATGAGCAGTTCTTC	CASSRSSGSNEQFF
many	TRBV28	TRBD2	TRBJ2-1	TGTGCCAGCAGGGAGGCTAGCGGAGTCAATGAGCAGTTCTTC	CASREASGVNEQFF
once	TRBV7-3	-	TRBJ2-5	TGTGCCAGCAGCTCAACCAGGGGAGCCCAAGAGACCCAGTACTTC	CASSSTRGAQETQYF
many	TRBV10-3	-	TRBJ2-6	TGTGCCATCAGTGAGGTCTCTGGGGCCAACGTCCTGACTTTC	CAISEVSGANVLTF
-	TRBV6-1	-	TRBJ1-6	TGTGCCAGCAGTTCCCAGACTGCGCCCCATTCACCCCTCCACTTT	CASSSQTAPHSPLHF
few	TRBV3-1	TRBD2	TRBJ2-7	TGTGCCAGCAGGTCAAGGACTAGCGGACACTACGAGCAGTACTTC	CASRSRTSGHYEQYF